This TCR beta chain is from a study of cytomegalovirus exposure and HLA in healthy donors. Findings and caveats of the study: In all likelihood, a cluster of highly shared sequence variants was a sequencing artifact. The authors enumerated over 150 TCR beta chains as linked to cytomegalovirus. Previously analyzed data showed that most TCR beta V segments were productive at a frequency of about 90% or about 30%.

For this clone: Its antigen is undetermined.

The PCR had 60 Vbeta and 13 Jbeta primers. TCRdb's copy holds only in-frame clones and misses some; the assay was immunoSEQ multiplex PCR. The table has 110,000 to 150,000 clones, about four fifths seen once; the top ten hold under 4.5%. Trimming pared 3 bases from V and 5 bases from J, leaving 13 bases between. There are 14 residues in the CDR3. CDR1 SNHLY and CDR2 FYNNEI come from the germline V gene. This sequence joins TRBV2 and TRBJ2-5; maybe TRBD1 (5 bases). The receptor was isolated from a man between 35 and 55 years old in good health and CMV-seropositive. The material sequenced was PBMCs. CDR3 amino acids: CASSDDRSRETQYF. The CDR3 region has the DNA TGTGCCAGCAGTGATGACAGATCCCGGGAGACCCAGTACTTC.